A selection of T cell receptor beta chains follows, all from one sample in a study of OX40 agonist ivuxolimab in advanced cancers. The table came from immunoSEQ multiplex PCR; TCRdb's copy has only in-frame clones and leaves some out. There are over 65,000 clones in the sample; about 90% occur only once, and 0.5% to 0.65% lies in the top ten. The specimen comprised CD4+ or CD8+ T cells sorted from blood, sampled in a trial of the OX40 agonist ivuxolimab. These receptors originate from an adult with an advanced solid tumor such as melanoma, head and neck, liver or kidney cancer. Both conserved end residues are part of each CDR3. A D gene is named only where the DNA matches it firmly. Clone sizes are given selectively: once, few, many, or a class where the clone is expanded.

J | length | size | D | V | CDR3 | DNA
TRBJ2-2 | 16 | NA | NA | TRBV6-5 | CASSYSGTDNTGELFF | TGTGCCAGCAGTTACTCCGGGACCGACAACACCGGGGAGCTGTTTTTT
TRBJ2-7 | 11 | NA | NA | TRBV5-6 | CASSFLHEQYF | TGTGCCAGCAGCTTCCTCCACGAGCAGTACTTC
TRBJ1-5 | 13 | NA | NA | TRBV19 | CASGISSNQPQHF | TGTGCCAGCGGGATTTCTAGCAATCAGCCCCAGCATTTT
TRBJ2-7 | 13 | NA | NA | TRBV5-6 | CASSLDSFYEQYF | TGTGCCAGCAGCTTGGACTCGTTCTACGAGCAGTACTTC
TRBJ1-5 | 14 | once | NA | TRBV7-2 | CASSLKLAGQPQHF | TGTGCCAGCAGCTTAAAATTAGCGGGTCAGCCCCAGCATTTT
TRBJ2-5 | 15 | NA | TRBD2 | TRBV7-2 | CASSFGLAVQETQYF | TGTGCCAGCAGCTTTGGACTAGCGGTCCAAGAGACCCAGTACTTC
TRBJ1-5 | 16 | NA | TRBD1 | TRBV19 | CASSPGGQGNLLTQHF | TGTGCCAGTAGTCCTGGGGGACAGGGGAACCTTTTAACCCAGCATTTT
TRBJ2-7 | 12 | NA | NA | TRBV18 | CASSPPSYEQYF | TGTGCCAGCTCACCACCCTCCTACGAGCAGTACTTC
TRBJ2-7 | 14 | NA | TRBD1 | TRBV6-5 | CASSFAGTGRRQYF | TGTGCCAGCAGTTTCGCCGGGACAGGGCGTAGGCAGTACTTC
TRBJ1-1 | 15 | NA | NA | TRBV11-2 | CASSLARGVNTEAFF | TGTGCCAGCAGCTTAGCTCGGGGTGTGAACACTGAAGCTTTCTTT
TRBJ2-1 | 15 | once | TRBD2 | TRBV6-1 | CASSVTSGSVSEQFF | TGTGCCAGCAGTGTTACTAGCGGGAGTGTGAGTGAGCAGTTCTTC
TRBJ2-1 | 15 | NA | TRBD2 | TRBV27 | CASRLAGEGFYEQFF | TGTGCCAGCAGATTAGCGGGAGAGGGCTTTTATGAGCAGTTCTTC
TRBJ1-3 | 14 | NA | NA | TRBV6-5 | CASSLSGSGNTIYF | TGTGCCAGCAGTTTGTCCGGCTCTGGAAACACCATATATTTT
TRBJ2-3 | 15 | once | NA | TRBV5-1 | CASSLVGSSTDTQYF | TGCGCCAGCAGCTTGGTCGGGTCTAGCACAGATACGCAGTATTTT
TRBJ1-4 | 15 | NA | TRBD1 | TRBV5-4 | CASSLGTGASEKLFF | TGTGCCAGCAGCTTGGGGACAGGGGCCAGTGAAAAACTGTTTTTT
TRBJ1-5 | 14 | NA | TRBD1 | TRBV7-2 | CASSSGTVNQPQHF | TGTGCCAGCAGCTCCGGGACAGTCAATCAGCCCCAGCATTTT
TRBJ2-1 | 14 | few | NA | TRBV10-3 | CAISEAGQPNEQFF | TGTGCCATCAGTGAGGCTGGGCAGCCGAATGAGCAGTTCTTC
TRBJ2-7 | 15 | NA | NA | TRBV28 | CASSSVGGFSVEQYF | TGTGCCAGCAGCTCGGTTGGGGGGTTTTCGGTCGAGCAGTACTTC
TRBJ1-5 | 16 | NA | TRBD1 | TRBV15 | CATSRGGQGPGQPQHF | TGTGCCACCAGCAGAGGAGGACAGGGCCCCGGTCAGCCCCAGCATTTT
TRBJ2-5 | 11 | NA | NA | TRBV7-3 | CASSPRETQYF | TGTGCCAGCAGCCCGAGAGAGACCCAGTACTTC
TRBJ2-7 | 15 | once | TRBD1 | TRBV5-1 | CASSLGQGRSYEQYF | TGCGCCAGCAGCTTGGGACAGGGGAGATCCTACGAGCAGTACTTC
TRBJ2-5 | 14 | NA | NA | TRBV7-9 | CASSLALGVETQYF | TGTGCCAGCAGCTTAGCGCTTGGAGTTGAGACCCAGTACTTC
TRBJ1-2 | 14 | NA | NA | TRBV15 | CATSREIGVQGYTF | TGTGCCACCAGCAGAGAGATAGGTGTGCAAGGCTACACCTTC
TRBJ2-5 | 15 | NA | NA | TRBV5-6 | CASSGYLSNQETQYF | TGTGCCAGCAGCGGCTACTTGAGCAATCAAGAGACCCAGTACTTC
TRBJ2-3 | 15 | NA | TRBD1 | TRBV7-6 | CASSKWTGVADTQYF | TGTGCCAGCAGTAAGTGGACAGGGGTAGCAGATACGCAGTATTTT
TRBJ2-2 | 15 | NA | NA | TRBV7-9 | CASSFLEGRTGELFF | TGTGCCAGCAGCTTTCTTGAAGGCCGAACCGGGGAGCTGTTTTTT
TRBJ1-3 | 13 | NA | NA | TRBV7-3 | CASSLYSGNTIYF | TGTGCCAGCAGCCTCTACTCTGGAAACACCATATATTTT
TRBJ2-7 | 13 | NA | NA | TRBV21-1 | CASRGQGRYEQYF | TGTGCCAGCCGCGGACAGGGGAGGTACGAGCAGTACTTC
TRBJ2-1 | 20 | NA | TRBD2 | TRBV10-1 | CASSEGTLSGRTRLYNEQFF | TGCGCCAGCAGTGAAGGAACCTTGAGCGGGAGGACTCGCCTGTACAATGAGCAGTTCTTC
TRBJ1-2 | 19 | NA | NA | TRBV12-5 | CASGLTSGGSADQENGYTF | TGTGCTAGTGGTTTGACTTCGGGGGGATCTGCGGACCAAGAAAATGGCTACACCTTC
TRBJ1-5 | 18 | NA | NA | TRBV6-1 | CASSEASGGFPGNQPQHF | TGTGCCAGCAGTGAAGCATCTGGGGGGTTTCCCGGCAATCAGCCCCAGCATTTT
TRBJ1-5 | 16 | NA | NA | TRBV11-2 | CASSLGQPYSNQPQHF | TGTGCCAGCAGCTTAGGGCAGCCTTATAGCAATCAGCCCCAGCATTTT
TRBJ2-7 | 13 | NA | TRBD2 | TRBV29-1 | CSVGAGVSYEQYF | TGCAGCGTTGGCGCGGGAGTATCCTACGAGCAGTACTTC
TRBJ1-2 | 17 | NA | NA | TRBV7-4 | CASSPRDFFRPNYGYTF | TGTGCCAGCAGCCCCCGGGACTTCTTCAGACCTAACTATGGCTACACCTTC